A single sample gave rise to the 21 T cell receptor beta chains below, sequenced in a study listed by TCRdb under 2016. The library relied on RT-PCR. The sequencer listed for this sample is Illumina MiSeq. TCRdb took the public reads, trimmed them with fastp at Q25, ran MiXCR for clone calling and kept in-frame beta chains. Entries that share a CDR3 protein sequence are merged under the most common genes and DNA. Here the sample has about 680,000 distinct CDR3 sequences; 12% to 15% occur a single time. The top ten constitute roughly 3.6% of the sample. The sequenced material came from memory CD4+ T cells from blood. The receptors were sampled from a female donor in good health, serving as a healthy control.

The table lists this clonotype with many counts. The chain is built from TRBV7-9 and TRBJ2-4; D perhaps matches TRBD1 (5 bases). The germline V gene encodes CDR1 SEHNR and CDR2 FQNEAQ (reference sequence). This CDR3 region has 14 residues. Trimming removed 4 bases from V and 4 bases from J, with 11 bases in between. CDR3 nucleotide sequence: TGTGCCAGCAGCTCTACGGACACAAAAAACATTCAGTACTTC. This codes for CASSSTDTKNIQYF. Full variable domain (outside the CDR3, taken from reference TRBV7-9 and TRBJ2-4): DTGVSQNPRHKITKRGQNVTFRCDPISEHNRLYWYRQTLGQGPEFLTYFQNEAQLEKSRLLSDRFSAERPKGSFSTLEIQRTEQGDSAMYLCASSSTDTKNIQYFGAGTRLSVL.

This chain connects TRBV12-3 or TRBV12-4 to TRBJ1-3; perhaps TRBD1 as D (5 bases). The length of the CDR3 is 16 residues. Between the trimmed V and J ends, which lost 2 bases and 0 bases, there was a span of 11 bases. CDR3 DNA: TGTGCCAGCAGTTTACGAGGGACGAGCTCTGGAAACACCATATATTTT. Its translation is CASSLRGTSSGNTIYF.

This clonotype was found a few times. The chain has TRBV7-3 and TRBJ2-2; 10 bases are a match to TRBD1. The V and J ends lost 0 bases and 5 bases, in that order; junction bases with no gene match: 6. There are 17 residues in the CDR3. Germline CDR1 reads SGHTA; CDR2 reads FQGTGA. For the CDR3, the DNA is TGTGCCAGCAGCTTAACGGACAGGGGGGTGTTGACCGGGGAGCTGTTTTTT. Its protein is CASSLTDRGVLTGELFF.

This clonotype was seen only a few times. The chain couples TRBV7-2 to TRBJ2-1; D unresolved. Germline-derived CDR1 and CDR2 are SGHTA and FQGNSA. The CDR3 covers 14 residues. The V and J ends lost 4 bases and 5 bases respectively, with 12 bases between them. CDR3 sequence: CASSSSGLHNEQFF. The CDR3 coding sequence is TGTGCCAGCAGCTCCTCCGGGTTACACAATGAGCAGTTCTTC.

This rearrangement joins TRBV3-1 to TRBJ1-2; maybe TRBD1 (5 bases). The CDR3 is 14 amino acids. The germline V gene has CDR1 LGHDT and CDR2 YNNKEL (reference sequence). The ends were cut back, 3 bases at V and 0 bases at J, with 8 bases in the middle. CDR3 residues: CASSHTDTNYGYTF. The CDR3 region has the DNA TGTGCCAGCAGCCATACGGACACTAACTATGGCTACACCTTC.

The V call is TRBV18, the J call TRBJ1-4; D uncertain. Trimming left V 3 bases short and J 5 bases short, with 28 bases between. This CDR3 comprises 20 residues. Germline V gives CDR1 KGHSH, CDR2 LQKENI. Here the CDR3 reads CASSPVPTLVRKRTNEKLFF. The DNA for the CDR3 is TGTGCCAGCTCACCCGTGCCTACCTTGGTCCGGAAAAGAACCAATGAAAAACTGTTTTTT. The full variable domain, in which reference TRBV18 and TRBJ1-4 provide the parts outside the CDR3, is NAGVMQNPRHLVRRRGQEARLRCSPMKGHSHVYWYRQLPEEGLKFMVYLQKENIIDESGMPKERFSAEFPKEGPSILRIQQVVRGDSAAYFCASSPVPTLVRKRTNEKLFFGSGTQLSVL.

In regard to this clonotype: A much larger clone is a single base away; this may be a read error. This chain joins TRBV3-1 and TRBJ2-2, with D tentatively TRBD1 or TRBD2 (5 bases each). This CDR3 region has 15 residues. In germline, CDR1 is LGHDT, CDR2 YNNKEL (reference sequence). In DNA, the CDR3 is TGTGCCAGCAGCCAAGGATTGGGGCCCGCCGGGGAGCTGTCTTTT. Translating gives CASSQGLGPAGELSF.

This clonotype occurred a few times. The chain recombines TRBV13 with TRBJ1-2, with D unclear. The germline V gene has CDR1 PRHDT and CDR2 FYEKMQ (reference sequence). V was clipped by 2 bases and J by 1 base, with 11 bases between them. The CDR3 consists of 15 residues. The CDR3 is CASSLTTDNNYGYTF. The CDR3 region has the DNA TGTGCCAGCAGCTTAACGACTGACAATAACTATGGCTACACCTTC.

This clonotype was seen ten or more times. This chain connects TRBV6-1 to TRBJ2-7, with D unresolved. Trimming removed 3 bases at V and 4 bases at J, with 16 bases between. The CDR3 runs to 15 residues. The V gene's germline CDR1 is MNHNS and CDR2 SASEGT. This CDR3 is CASSEVQFVAYEQYF. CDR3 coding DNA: TGTGCCAGCAGTGAGGTCCAGTTTGTGGCTTACGAGCAGTACTTC.

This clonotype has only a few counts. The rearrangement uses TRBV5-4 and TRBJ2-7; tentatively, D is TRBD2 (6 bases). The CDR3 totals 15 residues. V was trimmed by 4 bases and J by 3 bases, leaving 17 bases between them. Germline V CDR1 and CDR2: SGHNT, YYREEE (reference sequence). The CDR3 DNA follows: TGTGCCAGCAGCCCGGAATCGCGGGGACTCTACGAGCAGTACTTC. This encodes CASSPESRGLYEQYF.

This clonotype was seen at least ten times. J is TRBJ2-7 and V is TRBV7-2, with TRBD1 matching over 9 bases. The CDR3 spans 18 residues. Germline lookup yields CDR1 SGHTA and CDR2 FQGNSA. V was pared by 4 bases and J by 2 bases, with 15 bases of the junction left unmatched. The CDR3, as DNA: TGTGCCAGCAGCTGGAGTGGCACCGGGACAGGGTTTCCCTACGAGCAGTACTTC. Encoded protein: CASSWSGTGTGFPYEQYF. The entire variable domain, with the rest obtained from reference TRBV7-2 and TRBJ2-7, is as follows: GAGVSQSPSNKVTEKGKDVELRCDPISGHTALYWYRQSLGQGLEFLIYFQGNSAPDKSGLPSDRFSAERTGGSVSTLTIQRTQQEDSAVYLCASSWSGTGTGFPYEQYFGPGTRLTVT.

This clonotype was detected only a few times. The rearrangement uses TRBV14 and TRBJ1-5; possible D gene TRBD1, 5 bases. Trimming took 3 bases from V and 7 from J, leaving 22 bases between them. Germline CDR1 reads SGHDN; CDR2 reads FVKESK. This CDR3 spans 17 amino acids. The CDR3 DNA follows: TGTGCCAGCAGCCATACTATACCGGGACGGAGCGGACAGCCCCAGCATTTT. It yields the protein CASSHTIPGRSGQPQHF. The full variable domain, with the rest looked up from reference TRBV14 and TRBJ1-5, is EAGVTQFPSHSVIEKGQTVTLRCDPISGHDNLYWYRRVMGKEIKFLLHFVKESKQDESGMPNNRFLAERTGGTYSTLKVQPAELEDSGVYFCASSHTIPGRSGQPQHFGDGTRLSIL.

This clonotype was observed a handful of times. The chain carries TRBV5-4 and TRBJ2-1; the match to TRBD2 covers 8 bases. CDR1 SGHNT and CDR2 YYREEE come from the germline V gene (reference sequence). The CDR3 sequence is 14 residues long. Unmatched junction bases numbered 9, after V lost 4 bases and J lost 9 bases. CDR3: CASSPSPGGGEQFF. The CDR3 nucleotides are TGTGCCAGCAGCCCCTCCCCGGGGGGGGGTGAGCAGTTCTTC. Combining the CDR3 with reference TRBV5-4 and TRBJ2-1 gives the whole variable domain ETGVTQSPTHLIKTRGQQVTLRCSSQSGHNTVSWYQQALGQGPQFIFQYYREEENGRGNFPPRFSGLQFPNYSSELNVNALELDDSALYLCASSPSPGGGEQFFGPGTRLTVL.

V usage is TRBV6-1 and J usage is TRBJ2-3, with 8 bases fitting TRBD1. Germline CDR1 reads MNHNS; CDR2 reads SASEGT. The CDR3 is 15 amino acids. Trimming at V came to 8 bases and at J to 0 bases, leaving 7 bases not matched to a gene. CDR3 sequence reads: CASAQGALSTDTQYF. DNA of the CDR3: TGTGCCAGCGCCCAGGGGGCCCTAAGCACAGATACGCAGTATTTT.

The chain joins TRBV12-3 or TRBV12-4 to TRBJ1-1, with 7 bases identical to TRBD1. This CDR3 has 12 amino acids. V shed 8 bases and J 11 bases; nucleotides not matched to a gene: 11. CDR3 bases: TGTGCCAGCCGAGTAAACAGGGGTAAGGCTTTCTTT. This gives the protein CASRVNRGKAFF.

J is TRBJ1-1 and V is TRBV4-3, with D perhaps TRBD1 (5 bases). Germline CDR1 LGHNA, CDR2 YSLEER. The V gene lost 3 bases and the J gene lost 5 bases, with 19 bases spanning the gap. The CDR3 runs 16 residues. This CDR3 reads CASSHLGGRGATEAFF. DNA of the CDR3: TGCGCCAGCAGCCACCTGGGGGGGAGAGGCGCGACTGAAGCTTTCTTT.

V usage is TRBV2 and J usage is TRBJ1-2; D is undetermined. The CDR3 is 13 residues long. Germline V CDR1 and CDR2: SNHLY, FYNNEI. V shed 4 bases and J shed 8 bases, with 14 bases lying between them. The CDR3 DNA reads TGTGCCAGCAGTGGACGTACTAGAGAGGGCTACACCTTC. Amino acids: CASSGRTREGYTF.

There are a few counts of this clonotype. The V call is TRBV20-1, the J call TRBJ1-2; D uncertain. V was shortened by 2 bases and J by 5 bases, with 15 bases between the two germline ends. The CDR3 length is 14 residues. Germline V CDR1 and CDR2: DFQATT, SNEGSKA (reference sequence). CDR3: CSARPDGLIYGYTF. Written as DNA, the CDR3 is TGCAGTGCTAGACCTGACGGCCTAATTTATGGCTACACCTTC.

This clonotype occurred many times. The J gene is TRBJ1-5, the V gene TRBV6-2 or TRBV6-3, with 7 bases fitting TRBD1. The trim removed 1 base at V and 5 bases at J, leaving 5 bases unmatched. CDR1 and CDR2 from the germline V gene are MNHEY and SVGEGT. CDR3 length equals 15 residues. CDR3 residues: CASSYLNRGDQPQHF. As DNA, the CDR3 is TGTGCCAGCAGTTACTTGAACAGGGGAGATCAGCCCCAGCATTTT.

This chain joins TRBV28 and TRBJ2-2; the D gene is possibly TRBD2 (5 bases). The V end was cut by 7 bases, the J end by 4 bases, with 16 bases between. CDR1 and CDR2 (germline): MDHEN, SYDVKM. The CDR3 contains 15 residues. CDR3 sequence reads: CASNSLRGGTGELFF. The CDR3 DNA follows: TGTGCCAGCAATAGCCTTCGGGGTGGCACCGGGGAGCTGTTTTTT.

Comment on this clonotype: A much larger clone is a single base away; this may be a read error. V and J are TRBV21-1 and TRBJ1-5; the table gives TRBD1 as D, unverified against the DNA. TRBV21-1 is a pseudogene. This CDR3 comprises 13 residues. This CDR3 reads CASRDRMNQPQHF. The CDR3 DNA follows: TGTGCCAGCAGGGACAGGATGAATCAGCCCCAGCATTTT.